This T cell receptor beta chain derives from a study of T cells in Graves' hyperthyroidism and ophthalmopathy. At the level of the study: Initial diagnosis, before any treatment, was when peripheral blood was collected.

With respect to this clonotype: Its antigen is not identified.

Study-level points and caveats: Among thyroid clonotypes expanded above 0.001, most also appeared in blood.

Graves' hyperthyroidism qualified as stable when ophthalmopathy did not progress within 18 months. The hyperthyroidism patients had all been newly diagnosed, and their disease duration was under 2 months. Their ages ranged from 18 to 65 years. Germline CDR1 is MDHEN and CDR2 is SYDVKM. This CDR3 has 19 residues. V was pared by 5 bases and J by 3 bases, with 12 bases of the junction left unmatched. There were TCR beta CDR3 regions amplified from RNA transcripts. Carried out on the TCR CDR3, a first-round RT-PCR used the HTBI primer set. TCRdb fed the multiplex PCR reads into MiXCR, producing one record per CDR3 protein. The table records about 420,000 distinct CDR3 sequences, approximately 15% of them present only once.

The clonotype was recovered from a young woman with Graves' hyperthyroidism. V usage is TRBV28 and J usage is TRBJ2-1; 14 bases agree with TRBD2. The sample was blood. CDR3 amino acids: CASSRPNSGTSGSYNEQFF. The CDR3 coding sequence is TGTGCCAGCAGTCGCCCAAATTCCGGGACTAGCGGGAGCTACAATGAGCAGTTCTTC.